At least ten counts were recorded for the clone carrying this TCR beta chain. The antigen is unknown. The data were obtained in a study of read filtering for tumor transcriptome and immune sequencing. From about 400 ng of RNA, a library with molecular barcoded alpha/delta and beta/gamma adaptors was made. MiXCR was run by TCRdb on the reads, yielding one entry per CDR3 protein. Of 42,000 or so distinct CDR3 sequences in the sample, 13% were seen once. The study's findings and limits: RNA-seq captured clonotypes less deeply and reliably than IR-seq.

Sequencing input: a population of CD138-negative cells sorted from bone marrow. The sequence was collected from a donor aged 40 or older with multiple myeloma.

CDR3 in DNA: TGTGCCAGCAGCCTTACGGGACATTCGAACACCGGGGAGCTGTTTTTT. This gives the protein CASSLTGHSNTGELFF. The chain couples TRBV2 to TRBJ2-2, with D maybe TRBD1 (6 bases). The CDR3 runs to 16 residues. CDR1 is SNHLY and CDR2 is FYNNEI in the germline V gene. Deletions cut 6 bases from V and 0 bases from J, with 14 bases between.